One sample yielded the 27 T cell receptor beta chains listed below, sequenced in a study of T-cell memory formation after mild COVID-19. TCRdb analysed the 5' RACE reads with MiXCR anew, one entry per CDR3 protein. The sample shows 300,000 to 400,000 distinct CDR3 sequences, around 15% of them seen only once. The sequencing input was PBMCs or a T cell subset sorted from them (not recorded which). The receptors originated from a man in his late teens or twenties who had mild COVID-19 (a few samples of this study predate the infection). Cell type and time point are not known.

The gene calls are TRBV6-6 and TRBJ1-5, with D unclear. Germline CDR1 is MNHNY and CDR2 is SVGAGI (reference sequence). V lost 0 bases and J lost 5, with 14 bases in between. This CDR3 is built from 16 residues. The CDR3 DNA follows: TGTGCCAGCAGTTACTCAATCGAGGACGGGCATCAGCCCCAGCATTTT. Translation: CASSYSIEDGHQPQHF.

The chain uses TRBV3-1 and TRBJ2-2; the D is unclear. With 1 base removed from V and 6 bases from J, the gap between germline ends came to 12 bases. Germline V gene data show CDR1 as LGHDT and CDR2 as YNNKEL (reference sequence). The CDR3 is 15 amino acids. The DNA for the CDR3 is TGTGCCAGCAGCCAAGTCGCAGTTGGACCCGGGGAGCTGTTTTTT. Protein product: CASSQVAVGPGELFF.

This chain links TRBV15 with TRBJ2-1; D may be TRBD2 (7 bases). CDR1 and CDR2 from the germline V gene are LNHNV and YYDKDF (reference sequence). This CDR3 contains 15 residues. Trimming shortened V by 0 bases and J by 9 bases, and 15 bases separated the two germline ends. The CDR3 DNA sequence: TGTGCCACCAGCAGAGATGTGACGCGGGGGCGTGAGCAGTTCTTC. Translated, it gives CATSRDVTRGREQFF.

The CDR3 loop is CSARGAGANSYNEQFF. For the CDR3, the DNA is TGCAGTGCTAGGGGTGCGGGGGCGAACTCCTACAATGAGCAGTTCTTC. The chain recombines TRBV20-1 with TRBJ2-1, with D possibly matching TRBD2 (7 bases). Germline CDR1 and CDR2: DFQATT and SNEGSKA (reference sequence). The germline V and J ends were trimmed by 3 bases and 0 bases, with 15 bases remaining between them. CDR3 length equals 16 residues.

The rearrangement links TRBV29-1 to TRBJ2-1; 7 nucleotides align to TRBD2. J gave up 14 bases and V 0 bases, and 10 bases lay outside the gene matches. Germline values: CDR1 SQVTM, CDR2 ANQGSEA. CDR3 size: 13 residues. This chain's CDR3 is CSVEEGGTLAEFF. CDR3 in DNA: TGCAGCGTTGAAGAGGGGGGGACTTTGGCGGAGTTCTTC.

The gene calls are TRBV10-3 and TRBJ1-5; TRBD1 is a possible D gene (6 bases). Per germline, CDR1 ENHRY and CDR2 SYGVKD. V dropped 5 bases and J dropped 6 bases, with 20 bases sitting between them. This CDR3 spans 16 amino acids. CDR3 loop: CAISRGTGTLGQPQHF. CDR3 nucleotides: TGTGCCATCAGTAGGGGAACCGGGACACTCGGTCAGCCCCAGCATTTT.

This chain uses TRBV6-6 with TRBJ2-5; 12 bases are a match to TRBD2. Germline V gene sequence: CDR1 MNHNY, CDR2 SVGAGI (reference sequence). Trimming at V came to 4 bases and at J to 0 bases, leaving 3 bases not matched to a gene. This CDR3 comprises 16 residues. CDR3 amino acids: CASSSTSGGYQETQYF. As DNA, the CDR3 is TGTGCCAGCAGTTCGACTAGCGGGGGCTACCAAGAGACCCAGTACTTC.

This clonotype came up many times. The chain recombines TRBV12-3 or TRBV12-4 with TRBJ1-2; D gene uncertain. The CDR3 extends over 14 amino acids. The V end was cut by 2 bases, the J end by 4 bases, with 11 bases between. The CDR3 DNA sequence: TGTGCCAGCAGTTTACGCAGGCAGTCCTATGGCTACACCTTC. Its protein product is CASSLRRQSYGYTF.

This sequence joins TRBV9 and TRBJ1-6, with D maybe TRBD1 (6 bases). Germline CDR1 is SGDLS and CDR2 is YYNGEE. V was pared by 1 base and J by 6 bases, with 11 bases between. CDR3 length equals 15 residues. The CDR3 bases are TGTGCCAGCAGCGTAAACGGACAGATTAATTCACCCCTCCACTTT. The encoded protein is CASSVNGQINSPLHF.

V gene TRBV6-2 or TRBV6-3 combines with J gene TRBJ2-3; the D gene is possibly TRBD2 (5 bases). The CDR3 is 15 amino acids. Germline CDR1 is MNHEY and CDR2 is SVGEGT. Trimming took 3 bases from V and 5 from J, leaving 15 bases between them. The CDR3 coding sequence is TGTGCCAGCAGTTATCTCCGGCTAGCTGAAGATACGCAGTATTTT. Residues: CASSYLRLAEDTQYF.

In this sample, this clonotype turned up many times. The rearrangement uses TRBV11-2 and TRBJ1-1; unclear D gene. The CDR3 runs 16 residues. The V and J ends lost 5 bases and 2 bases respectively, with 18 bases between them. CDR1 is SGHAT, CDR2 FQNNGV, per germline. The CDR3 loop is CASSLVGADPNTEAFF. CDR3 in DNA: TGTGCCAGCAGCCTCGTCGGAGCAGATCCAAACACTGAAGCTTTCTTT.

This clonotype occurred many times. V usage is TRBV6-1 and J usage is TRBJ2-3, with 8 bases that match TRBD2. This CDR3 comprises 15 residues. CDR1 is MNHNS and CDR2 is SASEGT in the germline V gene. Trimming cost V 1 base and J 2 bases; bases outside gene matches: 2. CDR3 region: CASSEGTSHTDTQYF. The CDR3 DNA reads as TGTGCCAGCAGTGAAGGGACTAGCCACACAGATACGCAGTATTTT.

The sample holds one count of this clonotype. This chain joins TRBV7-3 and TRBJ2-3, with D unresolved. From germline, CDR1 is SGHTA and CDR2 FQGTGA. The V end was cut by 4 bases, the J end by 2 bases, with 10 bases between. The CDR3 length is 14 residues. In nucleotides, the CDR3 is TGTGCCAGCAGCTCACGACGGAACACAGATACGCAGTATTTT. Its protein is CASSSRRNTDTQYF.

The table lists this clonotype with a few counts. The rearrangement uses TRBV7-3 and TRBJ2-3, with D hard to call. This CDR3 is built from 16 residues. The V gene's germline CDR1 is SGHTA and CDR2 FQGTGA. V was trimmed by 4 bases and J by 0 bases, leaving 14 bases between them. For the CDR3, the DNA is TGTGCCAGCAGCTATTATCAGGCCACTAGCACAGATACGCAGTATTTT. Its translation: CASSYYQATSTDTQYF.

This clonotype was seen only a few times. The rearrangement links TRBV25-1 to TRBJ1-4; D unresolved. The CDR3 spans 14 residues. CDR1 is MGHDK and CDR2 is SYGVNS in the germline V gene. Trimming removed 3 bases from V and 1 base from J, with 6 bases in between. The CDR3 DNA is TGTGCCAGCAGTGATGTGAGAACTAATGAAAAACTGTTTTTT. Translated: CASSDVRTNEKLFF.

The V call is TRBV2, the J call TRBJ1-3; no firm D call. V shed 8 bases and J shed 6 bases, with 8 bases lying between them. Germline V lookup: CDR1 SNHLY, CDR2 FYNNEI. This CDR3 is built from 11 residues. The CDR3 is CASPASNTIYF. The DNA of the CDR3 is TGTGCCAGCCCGGCTTCAAACACCATATATTTT.

This chain links TRBV6-6 with TRBJ2-2, with 8 bases that match TRBD2. There are 16 residues in the CDR3. Germline V gene data show CDR1 as MNHNY and CDR2 as SVGAGI (reference sequence). With 5 bases clipped from V and 3 bases from J, the junction kept 8 bases outside the gene matches. The CDR3 region is CASSILGGGYTGELFF. The CDR3 DNA follows: TGTGCCAGCAGTATCCTGGGCGGGGGGTACACCGGGGAGCTGTTTTTT.

This clonotype has at least ten counts. This rearrangement joins TRBV6-1 to TRBJ1-5; TRBD1 is a possible D gene (6 bases). The CDR3 runs 16 residues. Trimming left V 1 base short and J 6 bases short, with 16 bases between. Per the germline V gene, CDR1 is MNHNS and CDR2 is SASEGT. DNA of the CDR3: TGTGCCAGCAGTGAAGTCCCCACAGGGAATGGTCAGCCCCAGCATTTT. It codes for CASSEVPTGNGQPQHF.

This clonotype was seen a handful of times. J is TRBJ2-2 and V is TRBV9; 7 nucleotides line up with TRBD1. Germline V gene data show CDR1 as SGDLS and CDR2 as YYNGEE. The CDR3 is made up of 15 amino acids. With V trimmed by 5 bases and J by 0 bases, 4 bases remained unmatched. The CDR3 here is CASRRQGTNTGELFF. The CDR3 nucleotides are TGTGCCAGCAGACGACAGGGTACGAACACCGGGGAGCTGTTTTTT.

This chain links TRBV6-5 with TRBJ1-2, with 8 bases identical to TRBD1. The junction had 11 bases not matched to a gene; V was cut back by 1 base and J by 7 bases. This CDR3 spans 16 amino acids. In germline, CDR1 is MNHEY, CDR2 SVGAGI. The CDR3 here is CASSYFPRGRIGGYTF. The CDR3 DNA reads as TGTGCCAGCAGTTACTTCCCCAGGGGGCGAATTGGTGGCTACACCTTC.

At least ten counts were recorded for this clonotype. V usage is TRBV4-3 and J usage is TRBJ2-5; D not resolved. Germline CDR1 is LGHNA and CDR2 is YSLEER. The CDR3 has 15 amino acids. Trimming cost V 0 bases and J 2 bases, with 10 bases left between them. CDR3 region: CASSQESATQETQYF. In nucleotides, the CDR3 is TGCGCCAGCAGCCAAGAGAGCGCAACGCAAGAGACCCAGTACTTC.

This chain joins TRBV5-5 and TRBJ2-2; 10 bases fit TRBD2. This CDR3 is built from 17 residues. V dropped 2 bases and J dropped 0; count of bases not matched to a gene: 4. The germline gives CDR1 SGHKS, CDR2 YYEKEE (reference sequence). CDR3 amino acids: CASSLLTSGANTGELFF. The CDR3 coding sequence is TGTGCCAGCAGCTTATTAACTAGCGGGGCGAACACCGGGGAGCTGTTTTTT. The full variable domain, rest sourced from reference TRBV5-5 and TRBJ2-2, is DAGVTQSPTHLIKTRGQQVTLRCSPISGHKSVSWYQQVLGQGPQFIFQYYEKEERGRGNFPDRFSARQFPNYSSELNVNALLLGDSALYLCASSLLTSGANTGELFFGEGSRLTVL.

Note on this clonotype: At one of its ends the junction is not consistent with the germline gene, which may arise from a read error. The chain uses TRBV5-1 and TRBJ2-3; D gene uncertain. CDR3 size: 14 residues. In germline, CDR1 is SGHRS, CDR2 YFSETQ. The CDR3 spells CASSPGRNTNTQYF. Written as DNA, the CDR3 is TGCGCCAGCAGCCCTGGAAGAAACACAAATACGCAGTATTTT. Variable domain in full (rest from reference TRBV5-1 and TRBJ2-3): KAGVTQTPRYLIKTRGQQVTLSCSPISGHRSVSWYQQTPGQGLQFLFEYFSETQRNKGNFPGRFSGRQFSNSRSEMNVSTLELGDSALYLCASSPGRNTNTQYFGPGTRLTVL.

Ten or more counts support this clonotype. This chain connects TRBV29-1 to TRBJ1-1, with TRBD1 matching over 7 bases. The CDR3 totals 12 residues. The germline gives CDR1 SQVTM, CDR2 ANQGSEA. V shed 4 bases, J shed 4 bases, and the junction held 3 bases outside the gene matches. This CDR3 is CSVVPGGTEAFF. CDR3 nucleotide sequence: TGCAGCGTTGTACCAGGGGGCACTGAAGCTTTCTTT.

DNA of the CDR3: TGTGCCAGCAGCTTATCACAGGGGGTTCTTACTGAAGCTTTCTTT. Translation gives CASSLSQGVLTEAFF. The chain employs TRBV5-6 and TRBJ1-1, with TRBD1 matching over 8 bases. J was trimmed by 5 bases and V by 2 bases; bases with no gene match: 8. Germline CDR1 SGHDT, CDR2 YYEEEE. The CDR3 consists of 15 residues.

This clonotype was seen many times. The V call is TRBV3-1, the J call TRBJ2-3, with D hard to call. There are 17 residues in the CDR3. CDR1 and CDR2 from the germline V gene are LGHDT and YNNKEL (reference sequence). V was shortened by 5 bases and J by 2 bases, with 20 bases between the two germline ends. Written as DNA, the CDR3 is TGTGCCAGCAGCTTCTCGTTAAGCTTACCCGACACAGATACGCAGTATTTT. Encoded protein: CASSFSLSLPDTDTQYF.

This chain joins TRBV6-4 and TRBJ2-3, with 14 bases lining up with TRBD2. Germline loops: CDR1 MRHNA, CDR2 SNTAGT. This CDR3 comprises 14 residues. V was clipped by 6 bases and J by 8 bases; unmatched bases: 4. In DNA, the CDR3 is TGTGCCAGCAGGATGACTAGCGGGGGGGCTACGCAGTATTTT. Translated: CASRMTSGGATQYF.